This TCR beta chain was captured by sequencing in a study of shared clonotypes between healthy human individuals. Overall study context: For every donor, three CD4 naive, three CD4 memory, two CD8 naive and one CD8 memory plates were used.

The V gene lost 2 bases and the J gene lost 8 bases, with 10 bases spanning the gap. Germline V lookup: CDR1 MNHEY, CDR2 SMNVEV (reference sequence). The CDR3 length is 14 residues. Regarding this clone: No antigen is known for it. Other DNA sequences in the sample encode the same CDR3.

Selected positively for CCR7 and CD45RO-negative, naive CD8 cells excluded terminally differentiated effector memory CD45RA+ cells. Sequencing used immunoSEQ multiplex PCR; TCRdb keeps in-frame clones, though not all of them. The table lists nearly 2 million clones, just under 95% of them singletons. General study points: Among donors, the sharing of clonotypes was expected to be influenced by sequencing depth.

Sequencing was done on a sample of naive CD8+ T cells sorted from blood. The TCR sequence derives from a man aged 18 to 30 in good health. V usage is TRBV27 and J usage is TRBJ1-6; tentative D call: TRBD1 (5 bases). The CDR3 DNA reads TGTGCCAGCAGTTTACTCGGGGCGGATTCACCCCTCCACTTT. Its translation: CASSLLGADSPLHF.